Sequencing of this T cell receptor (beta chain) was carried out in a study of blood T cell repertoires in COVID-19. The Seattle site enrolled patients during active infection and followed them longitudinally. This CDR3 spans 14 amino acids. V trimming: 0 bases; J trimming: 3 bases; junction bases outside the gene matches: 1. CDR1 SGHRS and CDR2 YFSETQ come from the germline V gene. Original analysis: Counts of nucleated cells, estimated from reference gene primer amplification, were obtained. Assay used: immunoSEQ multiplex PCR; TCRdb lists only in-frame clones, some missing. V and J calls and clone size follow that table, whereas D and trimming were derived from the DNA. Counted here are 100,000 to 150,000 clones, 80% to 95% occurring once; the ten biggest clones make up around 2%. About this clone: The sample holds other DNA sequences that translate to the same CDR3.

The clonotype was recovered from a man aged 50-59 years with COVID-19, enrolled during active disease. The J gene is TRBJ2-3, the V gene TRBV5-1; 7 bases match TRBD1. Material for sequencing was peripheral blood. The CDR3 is CASSLDRGTDTQYF. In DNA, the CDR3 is TGCGCCAGCAGCTTGGACAGGGGAACAGATACGCAGTATTTT.